The source of this T cell receptor (beta chain) is a study of shared clonotypes between healthy human individuals. Study at large: With ages of 18 to 49, the donors were two women and a few men.

Trimming took 6 bases from V and 3 from J; bases not matched to a gene: 7. Germline loops: CDR1 MNHEY, CDR2 SMNVEV (reference sequence). This CDR3 spans 14 amino acids. As to this clone: Its antigen is not known.

Libraries were prepared by immunoSEQ multiplex PCR; TCRdb keeps only in-frame clonotypes and omits some of them. This sample has 2 million to 3 million clones, with around 90% found just once. Study observations and caveats: Clonotypes shared by all four sorted-subset donors had higher generation probabilities than non-shared clonotypes. Naive subsets generally had larger estimated richness than memory subsets.

V gene TRBV27 combines with J gene TRBJ1-2; TRBD1 aligns across 7 bases. The sequence was obtained from a man younger than 35 in good health. The sequenced sample consisted of naive CD4+ T cells sorted from blood. Subset here: CD45RA+ positively selected. The CDR3 DNA sequence: TGTGCCAGCAGAGGGGGCGGGGTCGACTATGGCTACACCTTC. Translating it yields CASRGGGVDYGYTF.